This T cell receptor beta chain emerged from a study of CXCR3-negative and CXCR3-positive naive CD8 T cells. Findings of the study overall: The study found more hydrophobic TRB CDR3s in CXCR3-positive naive cells than in CXCR3-negative naive cells. High diversity, comparable across both naive subsets, contrasted with much lower diversity in memory CD8+ cells. Naive CXCR3-negative and CXCR3-positive cells had similar TRBV-TRBJ usage; memory differed.

Through 5' RACE with UMI labels, the TRB cDNA libraries were prepared. TCRdb re-called the 5' RACE reads and shows each CDR3 protein once, DNA omitted. This sample contains 150,000 or so distinct CDR3 sequences. With regard to this clonotype: The antigen remains undetermined.

This receptor was taken from a human donor in good health. Some clones in this sample may be carry-over from other donors' samples. The sequencing sample was made of naive CXCR3+ CD8+ T cells from blood. The subset here: CD45RO-CCR7+CD27+CD95- naive CD8+ T cells expressing CXCR3 (TNR3+).

The CDR3 is CASSLAIGLTYNEQFF. The chain joins TRBV7-9 to TRBJ2-1; the D gene TCRdb calls, TRBD2, cannot be checked with no DNA. The germline V gene has CDR1 SEHNR and CDR2 FQNEAQ (reference sequence). The CDR3 totals 16 residues.